The rows below give T cell receptor beta chains drawn from one sample of a study of PD-1 blockade in classical Hodgkin lymphoma. This table comes from immunoSEQ multiplex PCR, and its TCRdb copy is limited to in-frame clones, with some not included. The repertoire holds some 150,000 clones, with about four fifths as singletons. The sample consisted of peripheral blood mononuclear cells (PBMCs), taken before the second cycle of nivolumab. The receptor source for this set is a human donor with classical Hodgkin lymphoma. The conserved cysteine and the conserved F or W are not part of the CDR3 here. The order of the fields is V gene, J gene, clone size, CDR3 length, CDR3 protein. Clone size is stated in some rows and not others, as once, few, many or a class when expanded.

TRBV4-2,TRBJ1-1,-,13,ASSRTTGMNTEAF
TRBV18,TRBJ2-1,-,13,ASSPPGLGWNEQF
TRBV7-2,TRBJ1-2,once,11,ASSPDGNYGYT
TRBV7-2,TRBJ1-1,few,13,ASSLGVSLNTEAF
TRBV6-5,TRBJ2-7,-,13,ASSRNSGTTYEQY
TRBV6-1,TRBJ1-2,-,11,ASQAWGGHGYT
TRBV6-6,TRBJ1-3,-,13,ASSSAGGNGNTIY
TRBV7-9,TRBJ1-3,-,13,ASSLLSGSGNTIY
TRBV11-2,TRBJ2-1,once,14,ASSLVPRRPHNEQF
TRBV6-5,TRBJ2-2,-,11,ASSGAEGGELF
TRBV29-1,TRBJ1-1,-,13,SSLGDRAMNTEAF
TRBV7-3,TRBJ2-1,-,11,ARRTGDYNEQF
TRBV18,TRBJ2-6,few,13,ASSQGAWGANVLT
TRBV18,TRBJ2-1,-,14,ASSSGTSGSLDEQF
TRBV11-3,TRBJ1-5,few,14,ASSHASFGLGQPQH
TRBV4-1,TRBJ1-2,-,13,ASSQDQREGNGYT
TRBV5-1,TRBJ1-4,-,12,ASSRTGTNEKLF
TRBV11-2,TRBJ1-2,-,12,ASSFLHRDSGYT
TRBV5-1,TRBJ2-7,-,10,ASSFVGDEQY
TRBV2,TRBJ2-2,-,11,ASSPENTGELF
TRBV29-1,TRBJ1-1,-,11,SVEKGSNTEAF
TRBV5-1,TRBJ1-1,-,10,ASSFLGSEAF
TRBV2,TRBJ2-3,-,12,ASSILAGVNTQY
TRBV19,TRBJ2-2,-,10,ASRRNTGELF
TRBV5-1,TRBJ2-1,-,14,ASSSGASGEYNEQF
TRBV4-3,TRBJ1-2,-,13,ASSQGRQFYYGYT
TRBV6-5,TRBJ1-5,-,11,ASSTVFGQPQH
TRBV19,TRBJ2-3,-,13,ASSRAAVGTDTQY
TRBV19,TRBJ2-4,-,12,ASSIGGAKNIQY
TRBV7-3,TRBJ2-5,-,13,ASSLGPGQGETQY
TRBV12-5,TRBJ1-1,-,10,ASGLGNTEAF
TRBV10-3,TRBJ2-7,-,13,AISDRDRGRYEQY
TRBV4-1,TRBJ1-5,-,15,ASSQDWRGFSNQPQH
TRBV2,TRBJ2-1,-,11,ASSRQGDNEQF
TRBV7-3,TRBJ2-1,-,13,ASSFQLGGTDEQF
TRBV5-4,TRBJ2-2,-,11,ASSLDVTGELF
TRBV19,TRBJ1-2,-,13,ASSLRQGVGYGYT
TRBV7-6,TRBJ2-3,-,14,ASSLVAALSTDTQY
TRBV11-3,TRBJ1-6,-,16,ASSWDRVHLSYNSPLH
TRBV7-9,TRBJ1-5,once,10,ASSLAGQPQH
TRBV18,TRBJ2-7,-,15,ASSSSGIGTGSYEQY
TRBV19,TRBJ2-3,-,13,ASSMFGGGTDTQY
TRBV28,TRBJ1-2,-,13,ASSFPRQGGYGYT
TRBV5-1,TRBJ2-1,-,12,ASSSIGENNEQF
TRBV5-4,TRBJ1-6,-,13,ASSLVHGTISPLH
TRBV1,TRBJ2-2,few,13,TSSQLAGVGGELF
TRBV15,TRBJ1-2,-,14,ATSRDLRGQLYGYT
TRBV6-6,TRBJ1-5,-,11,ASSRTSNQPQH
TRBV18,TRBJ1-4,once,12,ASSPGTEPEKLF
TRBV6-6,TRBJ1-2,-,12,ASSVGRTNYGYT
TRBV12-5,TRBJ2-3,-,10,ASGLETDTQY
TRBV9,TRBJ2-7,-,15,ASSEPSGTSGSYEQY
TRBV6-5,TRBJ2-1,-,13,ASSYSPLSYNEQF
TRBV25-1,TRBJ2-5,-,12,ASSPTSGGKTQY
TRBV10-3,TRBJ1-4,many,12,AVASGTTNEKLF
TRBV4-2,TRBJ2-7,-,12,ASSRPARRDEQY
TRBV6-5,TRBJ2-3,-,13,ASSLAGEPAGGWY
TRBV10-3,TRBJ2-2,once,14,AISEVGTANTGELF
TRBV7-6,TRBJ2-7,-,9,ASSSNYEQY